The 14 T cell receptor beta chains in this list originate from one sample, sequenced in a study of T cell changes during pregnancy in multiple sclerosis. Here immunoSEQ multiplex PCR was the method, and the copy in TCRdb shows in-frame clones only, minus some. The table shows about 5,200 clones, with 81% occurring only once. The sequenced sample was CD8+ T cells from peripheral blood mononuclear cells, obtained in the second trimester of pregnancy. The receptors come from a female donor in good health, enrolled as a control in a pregnancy study.

This chain uses TRBV9 with TRBJ1-6; 7 nucleotides match TRBD1. CDR3 length: 14 amino acids. The J segment lost 10 bases and the V segment lost 4 bases, leaving 8 bases of the junction unmatched. Germline V gene lookup returns CDR1 SGDLS and CDR2 YYNGEE. CDR3 in amino acids: CASSPIGGGSPLHF. The CDR3 DNA follows: TGTGCCAGCAGCCCCATTGGAGGGGGCTCACCCCTCCACTTT.

J is TRBJ2-5 and V is TRBV4-2, with D perhaps TRBD2 (5 bases). The CDR3 extends over 17 amino acids. CDR1 and CDR2 (germline): LGHNA, YNFKEQ. Trimming took off 0 bases at V and 2 bases at J, with 16 bases between the two ends. The CDR3 spells CASSQEGSVSPQETQYF. Written as DNA, the CDR3 is TGTGCCAGCAGCCAAGAGGGTAGCGTCTCTCCTCAAGAGACCCAGTACTTC.

A note on this clone: An end of the junction differs from the germline gene, which may be a read error. The V and J genes are TRBV5-6 and TRBJ2-3; TRBD1 agrees at 7 bases. Germline assignment: CDR1 SGHDT and CDR2 YYEEEE. CDR3 size: 15 residues. The CDR3 DNA follows: TGTGCCGGCAGCTTGGCAAGGGGGCGAGCAGATACGCAGTATTTT. It yields the protein CAGSLARGRADTQYF.

The chain recombines TRBV14 with TRBJ2-1; TRBD2 matches 11 bases. J lost 9 bases, V lost 6 bases, and 7 bases had no gene match. The CDR3 runs 14 residues. Germline-derived CDR1 and CDR2 are SGHDN and FVKESK. Written as DNA, the CDR3 is TGTGCCAGCAGGCCTCTAGCGGGAGGAGGTGAGCAGTTCTTC. Residues: CASRPLAGGGEQFF.

This clone qualifies as hyperexpanded. V is TRBV6-4 and J is TRBJ2-2; TRBD2 aligns across 9 bases. Germline lookup yields CDR1 MRHNA and CDR2 SNTAGT. This CDR3 is built from 15 residues. The J segment lost 8 bases and the V segment lost 2 bases, leaving 6 bases of the junction unmatched. CDR3 amino acids: CASSDILAGSGELFF. In DNA, the CDR3 is TGTGCCAGCAGTGACATCCTAGCGGGAAGTGGGGAGCTGTTTTTT.

The chain couples TRBV4-2 to TRBJ2-7; TRBD2 aligns across 16 bases. Trimming removed 7 bases from V and 3 bases from J; junction bases left unmatched: 3. The CDR3 spans 15 residues. CDR1 and CDR2 from the germline V gene are LGHNA and YNFKEQ. CDR3 sequence: CASTGLAGGYYEQYF. Written as DNA, the CDR3 is TGTGCCAGCACGGGACTAGCGGGAGGGTACTACGAGCAGTACTTC.

The V call is TRBV6-4, the J call TRBJ2-1, with a possible D match to TRBD2 (6 bases). The CDR3 consists of 15 residues. Germline V lookup: CDR1 MRHNA, CDR2 SNTAGT. V was pared by 6 bases and J by 9 bases, with 21 bases between. The CDR3 loop is CASSGGSGGSGEQFF. The CDR3 DNA follows: TGTGCCAGCAGCGGGGGATCCGGGGGTTCCGGTGAGCAGTTCTTC.

The chain is built from TRBV7-9 and TRBJ1-1; D is unresolved. The length of the CDR3 is 13 residues. CDR1 and CDR2 from the germline V gene are SEHNR and FQNEAQ (reference sequence). With 6 bases removed from V and 5 bases from J, the gap between germline ends came to 13 bases. In nucleotides, the CDR3 is TGTGCCAGCAGTCATGGAGGAGGAACTGAAGCTTTCTTT. This sequence encodes CASSHGGGTEAFF. Together with reference TRBV7-9 and TRBJ1-1, the CDR3 gives the full variable domain: DTGVSQNPRHKITKRGQNVTFRCDPISEHNRLYWYRQTLGQGPEFLTYFQNEAQLEKSRLLSDRFSAERPKGSFSTLEIQRTEQGDSAMYLCASSHGGGTEAFFGQGTRLTVV.

This chain joins TRBV2 and TRBJ1-5; 7 bases line up with TRBD1. With 5 bases clipped from V and 6 bases from J, the junction kept 7 bases outside the gene matches. The V gene's germline CDR1 is SNHLY and CDR2 FYNNEI. The CDR3 sequence is 14 residues long. The CDR3 sequence is CASSRTGLGQPQHF. The CDR3 nucleotides read TGTGCCAGCAGTCGGACAGGATTGGGTCAGCCCCAGCATTTT.

The gene calls are TRBV5-1 and TRBJ2-5; no firm D call. Germline assignment: CDR1 SGHRS and CDR2 YFSETQ. The V gene lost 0 bases and the J gene lost 5 bases, with 8 bases spanning the gap. The CDR3 length is 13 residues. The CDR3 region has the DNA TGCGCCAGCAGCTTGGCGGTACCCGAGACCCAGTACTTC. It translates to CASSLAVPETQYF.

This rearrangement joins TRBV7-2 to TRBJ1-3, with 7 bases that match TRBD1. The CDR3 covers 18 residues. With V trimmed by 2 bases and J by 4 bases, 14 bases remained unmatched. CDR1 SGHTA and CDR2 FQGNSA come from the germline V gene. The CDR3 DNA sequence: TGTGCCAGCAGCTTAATGTTCCCCCCGGGACAGATCGGAAACACCATATATTTT. It translates to CASSLMFPPGQIGNTIYF.

Comments on this clone: One junction end disagrees with the germline gene, perhaps due to a read error. J is TRBJ2-3 and V is TRBV6-4; TRBD2 matches at 8 bases. Germline-derived CDR1 and CDR2 are MRHNA and SNTAGT. The CDR3 sequence is 14 residues long. CDR3 sequence reads: CASSAAGGTDAQYF. Written as DNA, the CDR3 is TGTGCCAGCAGTGCTGCGGGAGGCACAGATGCGCAGTATTTT.

The chain links TRBV6-1 to TRBJ2-7; D is perhaps TRBD1 (5 bases). CDR1 and CDR2 (germline): MNHNS, SASEGT. The germline V and J ends were trimmed by 8 bases and 5 bases, with 19 bases remaining between them. This CDR3 comprises 14 residues. Here the CDR3 DNA reads TGTGCCAGCGGTCAGGACAAAGGTTGGGACGAGCAGTACTTC. Encoded protein: CASGQDKGWDEQYF.

The V and J genes are TRBV6-5 and TRBJ1-2; D remains ambiguous. Germline V lookup: CDR1 MNHEY, CDR2 SVGAGI. V was clipped by 0 bases and J by 8 bases, with 16 bases between them. The CDR3 extends over 15 amino acids. CDR3 DNA sequence: TGTGCCAGCAGTTACTCGACTCCGCCGGCCAGCGGCTACACCTTC. Translating gives CASSYSTPPASGYTF.